This is a list of T cell receptor beta chains from one sample in a study of CD8 T cells in Susac syndrome. TCRdb passed the immunoSEQ multiplex PCR reads through MiXCR, listing each CDR3 protein once. The sample has 200,000 or so distinct CDR3 sequences, 90% to 95% seen once. What was sequenced was CD4+ T cells from PBMCs. These receptors all come from a human donor with multiple sclerosis. CDR3s include the opening cysteine and the closing phenylalanine or tryptophan. D genes are given only for firm matches. Clone sizes are given selectively: once, few, many, or a class where the clone is expanded.

>TRBJ2-5|TRBV20-1|.|.
TGCAGTGCTAGCGATGCGAAGGGACAAGAGACCCAGTACTTC
CSASDAKGQETQYF
>TRBJ1-2|TRBV7-9|.|TRBD1
TGTGCCAGCAGCTCACGACCGGGACAGGGAGGGGGCTACACCTTC
CASSSRPGQGGGYTF
>TRBJ1-3|TRBV25-1|.|.
TGTGCCAGCAGTGATCCGGGGGTGGTGCATAACACCATATATTTT
CASSDPGVVHNTIYF
>TRBJ1-2|TRBV2|.|.
TGTGCCAGCACTCCAGGATATGGCTACACCTTC
CASTPGYGYTF
>TRBJ1-1|TRBV18|few|.
TGTGCCAGCTCACTAGGGGAGAACACTGAAGCTTTCTTT
CASSLGENTEAFF
>TRBJ2-7|TRBV11-2|.|TRBD1
TGTGCCAGCCTAGGACAGGGCCACGAGCAGTACTTC
CASLGQGHEQYF
>TRBJ2-1|TRBV12-3/TRBV12-4|.|TRBD2
TGTGCCAGCAGTTTGGGCGCGGGAGTGCGGAATGAGCAGTTCTTC
CASSLGAGVRNEQFF
>TRBJ1-2|TRBV10-3|.|TRBD1
TGTGCCATCAGTAAAGGACAGGGTGGAAGCTATGGCTACACCTTC
CAISKGQGGSYGYTF
>TRBJ2-3|TRBV7-9|.|.
TGTGCCAGCAGCTACACGGCAGGGGTCTTGGATACGCAGTATTTT
CASSYTAGVLDTQYF
>TRBJ1-2|TRBV11-2|.|.
TGTGCCAGCAGCTTAGAGATTGGCGGGCTCGGCTACACCTTC
CASSLEIGGLGYTF
>TRBJ2-2|TRBV7-9|.|.
TGTGCCAGCAGCTTAGGATATAGCGGGAACACCGGGGAGCTGTTTTTT
CASSLGYSGNTGELFF
>TRBJ2-2|TRBV6-5|.|TRBD1
TGTGCCAGCAGGTACCCGGGACAGGGTGCCGGGGAGCTGTTTTTT
CASRYPGQGAGELFF
>TRBJ2-7|TRBV27|.|.
TGTGCCAGCAGTTCCTCACTTCTCCCCCCACCCTATGAGCAGTACTTC
CASSSSLLPPPYEQYF
>TRBJ2-2|TRBV19|.|TRBD1
TGTGCCACCGGATCGGGACAGGGGGGCACCGGGGAGCTGTTTTTT
CATGSGQGGTGELFF
>TRBJ1-2|TRBV25-1|.|TRBD1
TGTGCCAGCAGTGACAGCGGGACAGTCTATGGCTACACCTTC
CASSDSGTVYGYTF
>TRBJ1-2|TRBV3-1|.|.
TGTGCCAGCAGCCAAGACGGAGAGAGGGGCTACACCTTC
CASSQDGERGYTF
>TRBJ2-1|TRBV24-1|.|.
TGTGCCACCAGTGCCAGGGGTAAAAATGAGCAGTTCTTC
CATSARGKNEQFF
>TRBJ2-7|TRBV20-1|.|.
TGCAGTGCTATCTGGAAGGGTACTACCACCTACGAGCAGTACTTC
CSAIWKGTTTYEQYF
>TRBJ2-5|TRBV15|once|TRBD2
TGTGCCACCAGCAGGCAGGTGGCTAGCGGACGGGAGACCCAGTACTTC
CATSRQVASGRETQYF
>TRBJ1-2|TRBV20-1|.|.
TGCAGTGCTAGAGATCGCACAGCTTTCTATGGCTACACCTTC
CSARDRTAFYGYTF
>TRBJ2-5|TRBV11-2|.|.
TGTGCCAGCAGCTTAGATTTTGGGCTAGCTCGCCAAGAGACCCAGTACTTC
CASSLDFGLARQETQYF
>TRBJ1-6|TRBV7-9|.|.
TGTGCCACCTCACCTTCTAATTCACCCCTCCACTTT
CATSPSNSPLHF
>TRBJ1-5|TRBV30|.|TRBD1
TGTGCCTGGAGGACAGGGGGATTCGGCAATCAGCCCCAGCATTTT
CAWRTGGFGNQPQHF
>TRBJ2-1|TRBV24-1|.|.
TGTGCCACCAGTGATTCTTTGCGGGACAAGTACAATGAGCAGTTCTTC
CATSDSLRDKYNEQFF
>TRBJ2-5|TRBV29-1|.|.
TGCAGCGTTGATCGAACCCAAGAGACCCAGTACTTC
CSVDRTQETQYF
>TRBJ1-5|TRBV2|.|.
TGTGCCAGCAGTGCGAACAATCAGCCCCAGCATTTT
CASSANNQPQHF
>TRBJ1-1|TRBV2|.|.
TGTGCCAGCAGTGAACAGGCAGGGGTTTGGAGCACTGAAGCTTTCTTT
CASSEQAGVWSTEAFF
>TRBJ2-3|TRBV9|.|.
TGTGCCAGCAGCGCCGGGATCCCGAGGGCAGATACGCAGTATTTT
CASSAGIPRADTQYF
>TRBJ2-7|TRBV5-1|.|TRBD1
TGCGCCAGCAGCTCGGACAGGGGTGCCTACGAGCAGTACTTC
CASSSDRGAYEQYF
>TRBJ2-5|TRBV4-2|.|.
TGTGCCAGCAGCCATTCCGAGAGGGAGACCCAGTACTTC
CASSHSERETQYF
>TRBJ1-3|TRBV10-3|.|.
TGTGCCATCAGGAGCGCTGGAAACACCATATATTTT
CAIRSAGNTIYF
>TRBJ1-1|TRBV20-1|.|.
TGCAGTGCTAGACTAACATGGGGAGGCACTGAAGCTTTCTTT
CSARLTWGGTEAFF
>TRBJ1-6|TRBV7-3|.|.
TGTGCCAGCAGCTTAAACAGCAATTCACCCCTCCACTTT
CASSLNSNSPLHF
>TRBJ2-2|TRBV20-1|.|.
TGCAGTGCTAGATACACCGGGGAGCTGTTTTTT
CSARYTGELFF
>TRBJ2-1|TRBV24-1|.|TRBD2
TGTGCCACTCGCGGGGGGGGACAAGAGCAGTTCTTC
CATRGGGQEQFF
>TRBJ2-5|TRBV7-9|once|.
TGTGCCAGCAGCTTTAGCCCAGGCGGCCAAGAGACCCAGTACTTC
CASSFSPGGQETQYF
>TRBJ2-1|TRBV18|few|TRBD1
TGTGCCAGCTCAACCGGACAGGGCAATGAGCAGTTCTTC
CASSTGQGNEQFF
>TRBJ1-5|TRBV20-1|.|.
TGCAGTGCTAGCCGCAGGGCTTCGAATCAGCCCCAGCATTTT
CSASRRASNQPQHF
>TRBJ2-6|TRBV12-3/TRBV12-4|.|.
TGTGCCAGCAGTCAGTACCCTGGGGCCAACGTCCTGACTTTC
CASSQYPGANVLTF